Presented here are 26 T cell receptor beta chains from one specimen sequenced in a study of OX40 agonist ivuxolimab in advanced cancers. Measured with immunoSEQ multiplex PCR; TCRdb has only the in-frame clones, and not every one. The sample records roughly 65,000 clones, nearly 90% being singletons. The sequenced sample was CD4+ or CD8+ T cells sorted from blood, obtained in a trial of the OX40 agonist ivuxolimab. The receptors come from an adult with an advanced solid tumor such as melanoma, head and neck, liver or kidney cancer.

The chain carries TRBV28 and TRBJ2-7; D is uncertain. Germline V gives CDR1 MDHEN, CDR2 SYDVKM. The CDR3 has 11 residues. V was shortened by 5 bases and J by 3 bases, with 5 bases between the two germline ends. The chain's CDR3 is CASSNHYEQYF. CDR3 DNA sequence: TGTGCCAGCAGTAACCACTACGAGCAGTACTTC.

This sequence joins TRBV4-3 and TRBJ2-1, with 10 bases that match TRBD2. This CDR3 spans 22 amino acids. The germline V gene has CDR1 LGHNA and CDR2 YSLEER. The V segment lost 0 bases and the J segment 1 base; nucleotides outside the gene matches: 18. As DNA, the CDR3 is TGCGCCAGCAGCCAAGATATCCTGGCGGCTAGCGGGAGCTTCTCTTCCTACAATGAGCAGTTCTTC. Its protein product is CASSQDILAASGSFSSYNEQFF.

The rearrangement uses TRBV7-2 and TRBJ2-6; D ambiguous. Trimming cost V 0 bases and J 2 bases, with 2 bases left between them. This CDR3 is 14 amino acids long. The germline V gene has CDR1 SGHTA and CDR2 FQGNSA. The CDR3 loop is CASSLAPGANVLTF. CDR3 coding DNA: TGTGCCAGCAGCTTAGCGCCTGGGGCCAACGTCCTGACTTTC.

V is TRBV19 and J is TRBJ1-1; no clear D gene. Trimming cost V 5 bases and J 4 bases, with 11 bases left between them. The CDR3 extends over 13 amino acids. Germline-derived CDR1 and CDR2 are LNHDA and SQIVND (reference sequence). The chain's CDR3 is CASSPPRATEAFF. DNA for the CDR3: TGTGCCAGTAGTCCCCCGCGGGCCACTGAAGCTTTCTTT.

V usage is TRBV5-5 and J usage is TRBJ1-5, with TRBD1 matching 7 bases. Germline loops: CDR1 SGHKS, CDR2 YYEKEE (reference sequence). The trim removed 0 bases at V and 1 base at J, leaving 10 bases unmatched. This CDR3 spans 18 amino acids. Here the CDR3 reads CASSLEDRQAASNQPQHF. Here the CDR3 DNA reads TGTGCCAGCAGCTTGGAGGACAGGCAGGCAGCAAGCAATCAGCCCCAGCATTTT.

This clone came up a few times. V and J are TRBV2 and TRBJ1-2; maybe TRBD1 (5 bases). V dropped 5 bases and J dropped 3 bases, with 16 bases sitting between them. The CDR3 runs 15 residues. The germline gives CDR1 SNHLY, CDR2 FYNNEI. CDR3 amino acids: CASSLNRGHDYGYTF. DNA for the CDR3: TGTGCCAGCAGTCTAAACCGGGGCCATGACTATGGCTACACCTTC. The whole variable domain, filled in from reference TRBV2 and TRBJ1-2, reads EPEVTQTPSHQVTQMGQEVILRCVPISNHLYFYWYRQILGQKVEFLVSFYNNEISEKSEIFDDQFSVERPDGSNFTLKIRSTKLEDSAMYFCASSLNRGHDYGYTFGSGTRLTVV.

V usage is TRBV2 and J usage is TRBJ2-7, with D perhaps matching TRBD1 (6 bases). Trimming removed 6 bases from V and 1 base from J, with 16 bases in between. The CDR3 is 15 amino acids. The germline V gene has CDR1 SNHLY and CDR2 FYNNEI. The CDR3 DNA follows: TGTGCCAGCAGAGAACAGGGCCTCTCTTCCTACGAGCAGTACTTC. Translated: CASREQGLSSYEQYF. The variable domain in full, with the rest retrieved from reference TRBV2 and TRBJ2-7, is EPEVTQTPSHQVTQMGQEVILRCVPISNHLYFYWYRQILGQKVEFLVSFYNNEISEKSEIFDDQFSVERPDGSNFTLKIRSTKLEDSAMYFCASREQGLSSYEQYFGPGTRLTVT.

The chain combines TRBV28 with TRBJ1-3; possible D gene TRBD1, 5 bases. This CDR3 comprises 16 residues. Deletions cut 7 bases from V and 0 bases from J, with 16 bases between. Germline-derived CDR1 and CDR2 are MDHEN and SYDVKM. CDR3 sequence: CASKSGGAVSGNTIYF. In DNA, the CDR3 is TGTGCCAGCAAAAGTGGTGGGGCTGTCTCTGGAAACACCATATATTTT.

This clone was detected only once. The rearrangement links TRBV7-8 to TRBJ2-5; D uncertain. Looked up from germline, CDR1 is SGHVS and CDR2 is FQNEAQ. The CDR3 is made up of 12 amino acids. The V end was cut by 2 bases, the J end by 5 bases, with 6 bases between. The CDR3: CASSLPRETQYF. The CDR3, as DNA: TGTGCCAGCAGCTTACCCCGCGAGACCCAGTACTTC.

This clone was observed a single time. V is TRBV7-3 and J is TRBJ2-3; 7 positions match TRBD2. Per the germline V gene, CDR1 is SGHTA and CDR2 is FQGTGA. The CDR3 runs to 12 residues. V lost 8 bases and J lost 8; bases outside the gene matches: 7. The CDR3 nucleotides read TGTGCCAGCGGTCCTAGCGGTTCTACGCAGTATTTT. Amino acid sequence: CASGPSGSTQYF.

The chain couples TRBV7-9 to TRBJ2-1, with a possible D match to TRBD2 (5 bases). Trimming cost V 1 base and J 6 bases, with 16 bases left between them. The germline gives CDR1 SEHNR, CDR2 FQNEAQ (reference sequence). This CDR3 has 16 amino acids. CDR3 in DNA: TGTGCCAGCAGCTTAGAAAGCGCCCGAGGAGGCAATGAGCAGTTCTTC. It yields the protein CASSLESARGGNEQFF.

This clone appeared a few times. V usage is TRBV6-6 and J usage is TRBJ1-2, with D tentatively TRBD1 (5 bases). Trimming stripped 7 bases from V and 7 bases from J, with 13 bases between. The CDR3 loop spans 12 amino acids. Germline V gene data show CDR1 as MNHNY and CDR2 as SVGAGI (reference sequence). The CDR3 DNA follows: TGTGCCAGCACCTCAGGGCCTATTGGCTACACCTTC. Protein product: CASTSGPIGYTF.

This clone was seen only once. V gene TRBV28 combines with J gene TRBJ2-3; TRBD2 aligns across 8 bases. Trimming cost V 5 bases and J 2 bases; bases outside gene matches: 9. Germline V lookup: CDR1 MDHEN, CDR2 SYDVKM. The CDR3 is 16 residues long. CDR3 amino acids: CASSTPQAGATDTQYF. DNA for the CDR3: TGTGCCAGCAGTACCCCCCAAGCGGGGGCCACAGATACGCAGTATTTT.

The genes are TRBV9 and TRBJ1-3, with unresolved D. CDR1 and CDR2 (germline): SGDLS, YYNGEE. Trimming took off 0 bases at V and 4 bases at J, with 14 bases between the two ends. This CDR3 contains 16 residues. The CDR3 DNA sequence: TGTGCCAGCAGCGTAGCTACACTTAAGGGAGGAAACACCATATATTTT. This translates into CASSVATLKGGNTIYF.

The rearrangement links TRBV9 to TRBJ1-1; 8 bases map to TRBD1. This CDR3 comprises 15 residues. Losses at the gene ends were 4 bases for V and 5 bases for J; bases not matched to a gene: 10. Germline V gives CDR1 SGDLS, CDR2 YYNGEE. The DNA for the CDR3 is TGTGCCAGCAGCACACGTCCCGGGACAGGTACTGAAGCTTTCTTT. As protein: CASSTRPGTGTEAFF.

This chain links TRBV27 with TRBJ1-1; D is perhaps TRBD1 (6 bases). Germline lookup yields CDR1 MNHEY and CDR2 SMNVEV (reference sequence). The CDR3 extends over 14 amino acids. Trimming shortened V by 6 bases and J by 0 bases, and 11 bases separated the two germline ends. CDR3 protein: CASSLRGLNTEAFF. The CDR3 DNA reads TGTGCCAGCAGCCTCAGGGGTTTGAACACTGAAGCTTTCTTT.

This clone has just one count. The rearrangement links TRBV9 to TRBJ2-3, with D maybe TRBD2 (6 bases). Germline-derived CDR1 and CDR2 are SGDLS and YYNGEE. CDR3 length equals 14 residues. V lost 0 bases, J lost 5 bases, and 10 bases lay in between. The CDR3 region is CASSVGGTRDTQYF. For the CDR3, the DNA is TGTGCCAGCAGCGTAGGGGGGACTCGAGATACGCAGTATTTT.

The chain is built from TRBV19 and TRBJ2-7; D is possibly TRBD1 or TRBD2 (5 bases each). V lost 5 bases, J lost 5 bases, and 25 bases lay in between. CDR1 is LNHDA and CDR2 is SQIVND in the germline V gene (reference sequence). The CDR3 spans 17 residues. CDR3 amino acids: CASSPRMGREGLNEQYF. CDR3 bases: TGTGCCAGTAGTCCTCGTATGGGGCGAGAGGGCTTGAACGAGCAGTACTTC. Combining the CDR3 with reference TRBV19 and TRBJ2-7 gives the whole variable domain DGGITQSPKYLFRKEGQNVTLSCEQNLNHDAMYWYRQDPGQGLRLIYYSQIVNDFQKGDIAEGYSVSREKKESFPLTVTSAQKNPTAFYLCASSPRMGREGLNEQYFGPGTRLTVT.

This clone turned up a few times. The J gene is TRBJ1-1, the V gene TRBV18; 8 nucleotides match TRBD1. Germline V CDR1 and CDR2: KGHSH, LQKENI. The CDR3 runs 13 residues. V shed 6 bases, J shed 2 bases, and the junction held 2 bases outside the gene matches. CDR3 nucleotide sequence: TGTGCCAGCTCCCAGGGGGCTAACACTGAAGCTTTCTTT. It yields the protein CASSQGANTEAFF. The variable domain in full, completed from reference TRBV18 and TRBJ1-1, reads NAGVMQNPRHLVRRRGQEARLRCSPMKGHSHVYWYRQLPEEGLKFMVYLQKENIIDESGMPKERFSAEFPKEGPSILRIQQVVRGDSAAYFCASSQGANTEAFFGQGTRLTVV.

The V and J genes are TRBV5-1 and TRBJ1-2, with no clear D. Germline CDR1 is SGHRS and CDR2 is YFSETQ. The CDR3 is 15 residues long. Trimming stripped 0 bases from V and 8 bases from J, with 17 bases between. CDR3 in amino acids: CASSLAVGGLRGYTF. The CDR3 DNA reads TGCGCCAGCAGCTTGGCGGTCGGCGGTTTGCGGGGCTACACCTTC. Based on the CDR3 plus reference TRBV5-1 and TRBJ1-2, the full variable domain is KAGVTQTPRYLIKTRGQQVTLSCSPISGHRSVSWYQQTPGQGLQFLFEYFSETQRNKGNFPGRFSGRQFSNSRSEMNVSTLELGDSALYLCASSLAVGGLRGYTFGSGTRLTVV.

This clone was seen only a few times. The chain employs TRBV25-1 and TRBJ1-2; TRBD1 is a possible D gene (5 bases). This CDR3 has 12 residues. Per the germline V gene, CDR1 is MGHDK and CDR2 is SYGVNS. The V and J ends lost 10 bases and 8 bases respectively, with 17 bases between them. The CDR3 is CATESGTWGYTF. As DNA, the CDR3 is TGTGCCACCGAATCAGGGACGTGGGGCTACACCTTC.

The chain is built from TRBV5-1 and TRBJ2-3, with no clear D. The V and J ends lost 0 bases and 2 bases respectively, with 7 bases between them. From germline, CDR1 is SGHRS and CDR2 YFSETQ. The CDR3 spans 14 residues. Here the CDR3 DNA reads TGCGCCAGCAGCTTGGTAGCTCTCACAGATACGCAGTATTTT. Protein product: CASSLVALTDTQYF. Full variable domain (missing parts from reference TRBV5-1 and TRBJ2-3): KAGVTQTPRYLIKTRGQQVTLSCSPISGHRSVSWYQQTPGQGLQFLFEYFSETQRNKGNFPGRFSGRQFSNSRSEMNVSTLELGDSALYLCASSLVALTDTQYFGPGTRLTVL.

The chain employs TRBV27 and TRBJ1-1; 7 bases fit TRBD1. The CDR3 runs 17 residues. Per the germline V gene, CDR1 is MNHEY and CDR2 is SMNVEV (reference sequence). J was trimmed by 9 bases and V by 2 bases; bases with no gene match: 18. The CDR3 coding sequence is TGTGCCAGCAGTTTAATCTTTCTAGGGACAGCTCAATATCAAGCTTTCTTT. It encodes CASSLIFLGTAQYQAFF.

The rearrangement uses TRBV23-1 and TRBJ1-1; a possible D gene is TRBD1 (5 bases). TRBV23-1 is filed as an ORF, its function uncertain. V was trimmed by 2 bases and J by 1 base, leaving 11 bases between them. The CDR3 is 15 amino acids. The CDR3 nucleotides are TGCGCCAGCAGTCAAAAGGAGAGGGGGAACACTGAAGCTTTCTTT. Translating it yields CASSQKERGNTEAFF.

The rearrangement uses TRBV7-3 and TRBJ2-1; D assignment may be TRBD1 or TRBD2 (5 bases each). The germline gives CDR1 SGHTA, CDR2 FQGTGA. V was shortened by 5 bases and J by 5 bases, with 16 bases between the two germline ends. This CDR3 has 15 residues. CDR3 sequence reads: CASSQRGSGHNEQFF. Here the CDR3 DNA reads TGTGCCAGCAGCCAGAGGGGTTCGGGCCACAATGAGCAGTTCTTC.

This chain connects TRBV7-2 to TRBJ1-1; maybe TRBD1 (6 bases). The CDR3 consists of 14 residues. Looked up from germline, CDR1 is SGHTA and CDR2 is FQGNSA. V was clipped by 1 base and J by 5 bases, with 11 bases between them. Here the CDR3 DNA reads TGTGCCAGCAGCTTAGAACAGGGAGGAACTGAAGCTTTCTTT. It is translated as CASSLEQGGTEAFF.